This T cell receptor beta chain was captured in a study of radiation and T cells in renal cell carcinoma. General study results and limits: In blood, top tumor clones expanded by 2 weeks, shrinking by 4.

TCRdb's copy holds only in-frame clones and misses some; the assay was immunoSEQ multiplex PCR. The table shows tens of thousands of clones, with approximately 82% occurring only once. Time point described: blood 4 weeks post-SBRT, at nephrectomy. Noted treatment: 15 Gy SBRT to primary tumor, nephrectomy 4 weeks later. Nephrectomy followed 15 Gy stereotactic body radiation by 4 weeks. After SBRT, blood was collected at 2 and 4 weeks, plus baseline. The tumor was a clear cell renal cell carcinoma. Notes on this clone: What it binds is not known.

Germline V gene sequence: CDR1 MGHRA, CDR2 YSYEKL. Between the trimmed V and J ends, which lost 6 bases and 2 bases, there was a span of 9 bases. The CDR3 extends over 13 amino acids. This clonotype originated in a woman aged 60-75 years with renal cell carcinoma. The sample in question was blood, obtained from a patient whose treatment included radiotherapy and nephrectomy. The V and J genes are TRBV4-1 and TRBJ2-3, with D perhaps TRBD2 (6 bases). CDR3 sequence (DNA): TGCGCCAGCAGAGGGACTGCCACAGATACGCAGTATTTT. Its protein product is CASRGTATDTQYF.